Below, 18 T cell receptor beta chains from the same sample are listed, as sequenced in a study of vaccination effects on CD4 cells after COVID-19. The antigens for these receptors are not known. Subsequent to 10 days of culture, CD4+ T cells were isolated. Participants each got two BNT162b2 or mRNA-1273 vaccine doses. Libraries were prepared by immunoSEQ multiplex PCR; TCRdb keeps only in-frame clonotypes and omits some of them. The sample contains some 47,000 clones, around 70% of which appear only once. Material: CD4+ T cells from PBMCs cultured without peptide, obtained after COVID-19 vaccination. Source of these receptors: a human donor who received a COVID-19 vaccine.

The gene calls are TRBV7-9 and TRBJ1-2; TRBD1 agrees at 7 bases. The V gene end was trimmed by 5 bases and the J gene end by 3 bases; junction bases not matched to a gene: 6. This CDR3 spans 14 amino acids. Germline CDR1 reads SEHNR; CDR2 reads FQNEAQ (reference sequence). The CDR3 reads CASSPGTDYYGYTF. The CDR3 DNA follows: TGTGCCAGCAGCCCCGGGACAGACTACTATGGCTACACCTTC.

The chain combines TRBV2 with TRBJ2-7; 8 positions agree with TRBD2. CDR3 length: 19 residues. Trimming at V came to 4 bases and at J to 3 bases, leaving 20 bases not matched to a gene. Germline CDR1 and CDR2: SNHLY and FYNNEI. DNA of the CDR3: TGTGCCAGCAGTGGTCTTCCGGGGGCTAGCGGGCAGGCTTACTACGAGCAGTACTTC. Its protein is CASSGLPGASGQAYYEQYF. Full variable domain (remainder filled in from reference TRBV2 and TRBJ2-7): EPEVTQTPSHQVTQMGQEVILRCVPISNHLYFYWYRQILGQKVEFLVSFYNNEISEKSEIFDDQFSVERPDGSNFTLKIRSTKLEDSAMYFCASSGLPGASGQAYYEQYFGPGTRLTVT.

This clone has a handful of counts. The chain is built from TRBV10-1 and TRBJ2-1, with D perhaps TRBD2 (5 bases). Germline V gene sequence: CDR1 WNHNN, CDR2 SYGVQD (reference sequence). This CDR3 is built from 14 residues. V dropped 5 bases and J dropped 8 bases, with 16 bases sitting between them. This CDR3 is CASSRGFALDEQFF. Written as DNA, the CDR3 is TGCGCCAGCAGTCGGGGTTTTGCTTTGGATGAGCAGTTCTTC.

V gene TRBV2 combines with J gene TRBJ2-3; 10 nucleotides match TRBD2. Germline lookup yields CDR1 SNHLY and CDR2 FYNNEI. The CDR3 is made up of 16 amino acids. V was pared by 6 bases and J by 4 bases, with 10 bases of the junction left unmatched. The CDR3 sequence is CASRRGAGGLPDTQYF. The CDR3 coding sequence is TGTGCCAGCAGGAGGGGAGCGGGGGGGCTGCCAGATACGCAGTATTTT.

The chain uses TRBV9 and TRBJ2-5; a weak D match, TRBD2 (6 bases). The V gene lost 2 bases and the J gene lost 1 base, with 12 bases spanning the gap. Germline lookup yields CDR1 SGDLS and CDR2 YYNGEE. The CDR3 extends over 15 amino acids. The DNA for the CDR3 is TGTGCCAGCAGCGTCGTCGGGGGTGTCCAAGAGACCCAGTACTTC. Residues: CASSVVGGVQETQYF.

V is TRBV12-3 or TRBV12-4 and J is TRBJ1-6; no clear D gene. V was shortened by 2 bases and J by 8 bases, with 7 bases between the two germline ends. CDR3 size: 13 residues. The CDR3 DNA reads TGTGCCAGCAGTTTAATAAGGGATTCACCCCTCCACTTT. As protein: CASSLIRDSPLHF.

The chain employs TRBV5-1 and TRBJ1-5, with 7 bases identical to TRBD1. Germline loops: CDR1 SGHRS, CDR2 YFSETQ. CDR3 length equals 16 residues. The trim removed 2 bases at V and 5 bases at J, leaving 10 bases unmatched. The CDR3, as DNA: TGCGCCAGCAGCTTTGGTGAGGGGGCAACCGATCAGCCCCAGCATTTT. Translated: CASSFGEGATDQPQHF.

The CDR3: CASPRRRCTEAFF. As DNA, the CDR3 is TGTGCCAGCCCTCGGCGTAGGTGCACTGAAGCTTTCTTT. V and J are TRBV21-1 and TRBJ1-1. TRBV21-1 corresponds to a pseudogene. The CDR3 is made up of 13 amino acids.

The chain joins TRBV3-1 (or the pseudogene TRBV3-2) to TRBJ1-5, with a weak D call TRBD1 (5 bases). Trimming took 5 bases from V and 7 from J, leaving 12 bases between them. Germline loops: CDR1 LGHDT, CDR2 YNNKEL (reference sequence). CDR3 length: 13 residues. CDR3 DNA: TGTGCCAGCAGCGGGGGGTTAGGGCAGCCCCAGCATTTT. Protein: CASSGGLGQPQHF.

V is TRBV11-2 and J is TRBJ1-1; D is uncertain. Germline values: CDR1 SGHAT, CDR2 FQNNGV. V lost 0 bases and J lost 11, with 16 bases in between. This CDR3 is 14 amino acids long. CDR3 in amino acids: CASSLDLSMGSAFF. The CDR3 region has the DNA TGTGCCAGCAGCTTAGATTTAAGTATGGGTTCGGCTTTCTTT.

The CDR3 nucleotides read TGCAGCGTGCCCTCCCCTATGGGGGGAGGACAGCCCCAGCATTTT. It yields the protein CSVPSPMGGGQPQHF. This chain connects TRBV29-1 to TRBJ1-5, with D perhaps matching TRBD1 (5 bases). Trimming stripped 6 bases from V and 7 bases from J, with 22 bases between. Germline CDR1 and CDR2: SQVTM and ANQGSEA. CDR3 length: 15 amino acids.

This chain links TRBV19 with TRBJ1-5; TRBD1 matches at 7 bases. This CDR3 is 14 amino acids long. Germline V gene lookup returns CDR1 LNHDA and CDR2 SQIVND (reference sequence). V gave up 5 bases and J gave up 4 bases; unmatched junction bases: 5. The CDR3 protein is CASSSQGGNQPQHF. CDR3 bases: TGTGCCAGTAGTTCGCAGGGGGGTAATCAGCCCCAGCATTTT.

The chain uses TRBV10-1 and TRBJ2-5; 11 nucleotides align to TRBD1. There are 15 residues in the CDR3. The J segment lost 4 bases and the V segment lost 2 bases, leaving 3 bases of the junction unmatched. Germline-derived CDR1 and CDR2 are WNHNN and SYGVQD (reference sequence). In DNA form, the CDR3 reads TGCGCCAGCAGTGAGAGGACAGGGGGCGCAGAGACCCAGTACTTC. Translating it yields CASSERTGGAETQYF.

The rearrangement uses TRBV6-1 and TRBJ1-5, with D perhaps TRBD1 (6 bases). Germline values: CDR1 MNHNS, CDR2 SASEGT. The V end lost 1 base, the J end lost 9 bases, and 10 bases lay between the germline ends. The CDR3 runs 13 residues. CDR3 residues: CASSEVSQGPQHF. As DNA, the CDR3 is TGTGCCAGCAGTGAAGTCTCACAGGGGCCCCAGCATTTT.

The rearrangement links TRBV6-5 to TRBJ2-2; tentatively, D is TRBD2 (5 bases). V lost 6 bases, J lost 4 bases, and 9 bases lay in between. Looked up from germline, CDR1 is MNHEY and CDR2 is SVGAGI. The CDR3 is made up of 13 amino acids. The CDR3 DNA reads as TGTGCCAGCAGGAGGGCCCGCACCGGGGAGCTGTTTTTT. Its protein product is CASRRARTGELFF.

V is TRBV7-9 and J is TRBJ2-2; TRBD2 matches at 8 bases. The CDR3 is 15 residues long. J gave up 4 bases and V 4 bases, and 5 bases lay outside the gene matches. The V gene's germline CDR1 is SEHNR and CDR2 FQNEAQ (reference sequence). CDR3 sequence reads: CASSSGLEGTGELFF. The CDR3 DNA follows: TGTGCCAGCAGCTCGGGACTAGAGGGCACCGGGGAGCTGTTTTTT. Full variable domain (missing parts from reference TRBV7-9 and TRBJ2-2): DTGVSQNPRHKITKRGQNVTFRCDPISEHNRLYWYRQTLGQGPEFLTYFQNEAQLEKSRLLSDRFSAERPKGSFSTLEIQRTEQGDSAMYLCASSSGLEGTGELFFGEGSRLTVL.

Only a few counts were recorded for this clone. This chain joins TRBV18 and TRBJ2-7; 8 positions agree with TRBD2. V was pared by 2 bases and J by 4 bases, with 10 bases of the junction left unmatched. The CDR3 contains 16 residues. Germline loops: CDR1 KGHSH, CDR2 LQKENI. CDR3 nucleotide sequence: TGTGCCAGCTCACCATCGACCCGGGAGGGGTTATACGAGCAGTACTTC. Translating it yields CASSPSTREGLYEQYF.

The V gene is TRBV5-1, the J gene TRBJ2-5, with unresolved D. Germline V gene lookup returns CDR1 SGHRS and CDR2 YFSETQ. V was shortened by 0 bases and J by 6 bases, with 3 bases between the two germline ends. The CDR3 covers 11 residues. The CDR3 here is CASSLDKTQYF. The CDR3 DNA reads TGCGCCAGCAGCTTGGATAAGACCCAGTACTTC.